This T cell receptor (beta chain) was captured by sequencing in a study of monozygotic twins with inflammatory bowel disease. TCRdb reprocessed the 5' RACE reads and reports one entry per CDR3 protein, with no DNA. The sample table includes about 350,000 distinct CDR3 sequences. The CDR3 spans 17 residues. CDR1 is SEHNR and CDR2 is FQNEAQ in the germline V gene (reference sequence). The sequence was collected from a human donor with ulcerative colitis or Crohn's disease, or a healthy co-twin of an affected twin (not recorded which). Sequenced: blood. The chain carries TRBV7-9 and TRBJ2-3. The chain's CDR3 is CASSLAVQRASTDTQYF.